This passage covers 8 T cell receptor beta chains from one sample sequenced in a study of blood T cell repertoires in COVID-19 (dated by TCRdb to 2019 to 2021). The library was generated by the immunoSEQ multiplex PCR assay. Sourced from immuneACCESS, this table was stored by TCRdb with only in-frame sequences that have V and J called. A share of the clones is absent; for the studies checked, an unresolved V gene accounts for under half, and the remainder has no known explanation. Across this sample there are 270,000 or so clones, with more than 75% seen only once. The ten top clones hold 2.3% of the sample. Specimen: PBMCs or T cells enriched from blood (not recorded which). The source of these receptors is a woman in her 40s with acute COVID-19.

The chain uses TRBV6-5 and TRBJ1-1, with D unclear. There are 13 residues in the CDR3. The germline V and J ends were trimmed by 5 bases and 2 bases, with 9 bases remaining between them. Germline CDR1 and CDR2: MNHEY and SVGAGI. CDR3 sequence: CASSPTENTEAFF. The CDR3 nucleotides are TGTGCCAGCAGTCCTACAGAAAACACTGAAGCTTTCTTT.

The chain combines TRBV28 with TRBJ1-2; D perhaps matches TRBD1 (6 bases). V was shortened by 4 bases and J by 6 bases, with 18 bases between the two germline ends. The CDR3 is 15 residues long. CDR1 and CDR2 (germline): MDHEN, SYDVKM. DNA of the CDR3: TGTGCCAGCAGTTCCAAAGGGGGTGCTCTTGATGGCTACACCTTC. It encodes CASSSKGGALDGYTF.

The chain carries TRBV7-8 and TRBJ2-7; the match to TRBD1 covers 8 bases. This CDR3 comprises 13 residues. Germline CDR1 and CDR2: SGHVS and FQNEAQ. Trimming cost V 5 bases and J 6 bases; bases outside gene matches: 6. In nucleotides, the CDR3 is TGTGCCAGCAGCCCCTGGACAGGGCCCGAGCAGTACTTC. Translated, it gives CASSPWTGPEQYF.

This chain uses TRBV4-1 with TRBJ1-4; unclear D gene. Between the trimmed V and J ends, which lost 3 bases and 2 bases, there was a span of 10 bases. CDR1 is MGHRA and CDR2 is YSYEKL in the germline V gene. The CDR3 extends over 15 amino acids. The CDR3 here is CASSQVRGTNEKLFF. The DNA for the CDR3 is TGCGCCAGCAGCCAGGTACGAGGGACTAATGAAAAACTGTTTTTT.

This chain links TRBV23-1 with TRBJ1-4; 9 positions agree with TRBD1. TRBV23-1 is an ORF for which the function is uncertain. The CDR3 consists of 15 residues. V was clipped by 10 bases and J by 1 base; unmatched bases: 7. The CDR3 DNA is TGCGCCAAAACAGGGGGCGCATTAACTAATGAAAAACTGTTTTTT. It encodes CAKTGGALTNEKLFF.

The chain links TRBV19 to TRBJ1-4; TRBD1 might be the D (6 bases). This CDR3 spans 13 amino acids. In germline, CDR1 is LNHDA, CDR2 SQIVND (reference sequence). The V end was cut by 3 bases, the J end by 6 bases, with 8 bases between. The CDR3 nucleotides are TGTGCCAGTAGTATGACAGGCCATGAAAAACTGTTTTTT. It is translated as CASSMTGHEKLFF.

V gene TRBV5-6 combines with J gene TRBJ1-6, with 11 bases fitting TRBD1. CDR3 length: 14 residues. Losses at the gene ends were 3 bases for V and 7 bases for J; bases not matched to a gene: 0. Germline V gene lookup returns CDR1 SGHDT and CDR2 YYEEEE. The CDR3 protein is CASSWDRGNSPLHF. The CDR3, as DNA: TGTGCCAGCAGCTGGGACAGGGGGAATTCACCCCTCCACTTT.

This CDR3 reads CASSLSREANTIYF. The CDR3 DNA sequence: TGTGCCAGCAGCTTAAGTAGGGAGGCAAACACCATATATTTT. The chain carries TRBV7-2 and TRBJ1-3; no definite D call. The ends were cut back, 2 bases at V and 6 bases at J, with 11 bases in the middle. The CDR3 has 14 amino acids. Germline V gene sequence: CDR1 SGHTA, CDR2 FQGNSA.